The sequence of this T cell receptor beta chain was determined in a study of blood T cell repertoires in COVID-19. Across the whole study: Specimens from acute and convalescent COVID-19 originated in the United States, Italy and Spain. From T cells, B-cell-depleted T cells, or PBMCs came the material, which was cDNA or gDNA.

Germline CDR1 is SEHNR and CDR2 is FQNEAQ (reference sequence). The CDR3 length is 14 residues. V lost 7 bases to trimming and J lost 2 bases; unmatched junction nucleotides: 6. Authors' data handling: Amplification with reference gene primers provided the estimates of nucleated cell counts. The method was immunoSEQ multiplex PCR; TCRdb's version includes in-frame clones alone and lacks a portion of them. That table is the source of V, J and clone size, and D and trimming were worked out from the DNA. The data hold a few hundred thousand clones, with 80% to 90% observed a single time. The source is a woman aged 45-65 years who had recovered from COVID-19. Sample: peripheral blood. The genes are TRBV7-9 and TRBJ2-3, with 7 bases aligning to TRBD1. The CDR3 DNA follows: TGTGCCAGCATCCGGGACAGCTCCACAGATACGCAGTATTTT. Translated, it gives CASIRDSSTDTQYF.